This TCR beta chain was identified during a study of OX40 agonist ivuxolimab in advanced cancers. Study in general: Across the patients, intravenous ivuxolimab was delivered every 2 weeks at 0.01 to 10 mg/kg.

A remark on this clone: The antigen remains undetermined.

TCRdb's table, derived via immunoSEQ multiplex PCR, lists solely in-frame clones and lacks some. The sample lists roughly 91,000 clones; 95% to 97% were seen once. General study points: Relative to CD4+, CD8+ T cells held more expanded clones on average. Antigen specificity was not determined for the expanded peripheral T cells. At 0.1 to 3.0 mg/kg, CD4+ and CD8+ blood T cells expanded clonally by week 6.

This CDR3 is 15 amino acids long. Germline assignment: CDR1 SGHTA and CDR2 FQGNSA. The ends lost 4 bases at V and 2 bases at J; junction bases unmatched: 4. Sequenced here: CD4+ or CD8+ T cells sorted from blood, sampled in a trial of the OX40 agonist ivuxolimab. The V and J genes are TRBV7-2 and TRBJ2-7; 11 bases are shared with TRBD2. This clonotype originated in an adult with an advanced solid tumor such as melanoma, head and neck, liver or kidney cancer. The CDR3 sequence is CASSSGLAVPYEQYF. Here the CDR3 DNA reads TGTGCCAGCAGCTCGGGACTAGCGGTTCCCTACGAGCAGTACTTC.